This entry lists 29 T cell receptor beta chains sequenced from one sample in a study of T cell changes during pregnancy in multiple sclerosis (dated by TCRdb to the late 2010s). The method was the immunoSEQ multiplex PCR assay. TCRdb carries this immuneACCESS record with in-frame sequences only. Its versions omit some clonotypes, under half of them owing to an unresolved V gene in the studies checked, with the rest unexplained. For this sample the table gives 75,000 to 80,000 clones, of which around 89% were detected only once. The top ten clones comprise 1.5% to 2% of the sample. The specimen comprised peripheral blood, sampled before pregnancy. These receptors all stem from a female donor with multiple sclerosis, enrolled in a pregnancy study.

A single count supports this clone. The J gene is TRBJ2-1, the V gene TRBV11-1; TRBD2 is a possible D gene (6 bases). V lost 7 bases, J lost 9 bases, and 13 bases lay in between. The CDR3 is 12 amino acids. Germline V gene sequence: CDR1 SGHAT, CDR2 FQDESV (reference sequence). CDR3 sequence reads: CASTTTGGEQFF. In DNA, the CDR3 is TGTGCCAGCACCACGACCGGGGGTGAGCAGTTCTTC.

This clone was seen once. The chain combines TRBV18 with TRBJ1-4, with a tentative D call TRBD1 (5 bases). From germline, CDR1 is KGHSH and CDR2 LQKENI. The V and J ends lost 3 bases and 0 bases respectively, with 17 bases between them. This CDR3 has 18 amino acids. CDR3 sequence reads: CASSPLQGARTTNEKLFF. The CDR3 nucleotides are TGTGCCAGCTCACCCCTTCAAGGGGCTAGGACAACTAATGAAAAACTGTTTTTT.

V usage is TRBV7-8 and J usage is TRBJ2-5; 16 nucleotides agree with TRBD2. The CDR3 covers 16 residues. With 5 bases clipped from V and 2 bases from J, the junction kept 2 bases outside the gene matches. Germline values: CDR1 SGHVS, CDR2 FQNEAQ. CDR3 residues: CASSLGLAGGQETQYF. The CDR3, as DNA: TGTGCCAGCAGCCTGGGACTAGCGGGGGGGCAAGAGACCCAGTACTTC.

The rearrangement joins TRBV30 to TRBJ1-2; TRBD1 matches at 7 bases. There are 15 residues in the CDR3. J gave up 4 bases and V 4 bases, and 12 bases lay outside the gene matches. CDR1 is GTSNPN, CDR2 SVGIG, per germline (reference sequence). The CDR3 DNA is TGTGCCTGGACCGCGGGACAGTTATTATTCTATGGCTACACCTTC. Its protein product is CAWTAGQLLFYGYTF.

The chain combines TRBV9 with TRBJ2-1; weak D call: TRBD2 (6 bases). Germline-derived CDR1 and CDR2 are SGDLS and YYNGEE. The CDR3 is 15 residues long. The ends were cut back, 0 bases at V and 5 bases at J, with 12 bases in the middle. The chain's CDR3 is CASSVGRDSNNEQFF. The CDR3 DNA follows: TGTGCCAGCAGCGTAGGGCGGGACTCGAACAATGAGCAGTTCTTC.

The chain employs TRBV5-1 and TRBJ1-2; 9 bases are shared with TRBD1. Germline CDR1 reads SGHRS; CDR2 reads YFSETQ. J was trimmed by 4 bases and V by 4 bases; bases with no gene match: 8. This CDR3 spans 15 amino acids. DNA for the CDR3: TGCGCCAGCAGCCTGGGGGGACAGGGCTCCTATGGCTACACCTTC. Translating it yields CASSLGGQGSYGYTF.

The CDR3 sequence: CASSSGQGAPGANVLTF. DNA for the CDR3: TGTGCCAGCAGCTCGGGACAGGGGGCGCCGGGGGCCAACGTCCTGACTTTC. The chain uses TRBV5-5 and TRBJ2-6; 12 bases fit TRBD1. The CDR3 sequence is 17 residues long. V gave up 3 bases and J gave up 4 bases; unmatched junction bases: 5. Germline V gene data show CDR1 as SGHKS and CDR2 as YYEKEE (reference sequence).

The rearrangement links TRBV5-6 to TRBJ2-3; weak D call: TRBD2 (5 bases). The germline gives CDR1 SGHDT, CDR2 YYEEEE. The V end was cut by 7 bases, the J end by 6 bases, with 12 bases between. This CDR3 is built from 12 residues. For the CDR3, the DNA is TGTGCCAGCGCTAGTGGCGGGGATACGCAGTATTTT. Translating it yields CASASGGDTQYF.

The chain uses TRBV18 and TRBJ2-7; 9 nucleotides agree with TRBD1. V trimming: 3 bases; J trimming: 1 base; junction bases outside the gene matches: 19. CDR1 and CDR2 from the germline V gene are KGHSH and LQKENI. CDR3 size: 20 residues. The CDR3 spells CASSPSDARPDRGISYEQYF. The CDR3, as DNA: TGTGCCAGCTCACCTTCAGACGCCAGACCCGACAGGGGGATATCCTACGAGCAGTACTTC.

The CDR3 sequence: CASSQDEGTGGGEQFF. CDR3 in DNA: TGTGCCAGCAGCCAAGATGAGGGGACAGGGGGGGGTGAGCAGTTCTTC. This chain connects TRBV4-2 to TRBJ2-1; 11 nucleotides agree with TRBD1. Germline values: CDR1 LGHNA, CDR2 YNFKEQ. This CDR3 spans 16 amino acids. Trimming cost V 0 bases and J 9 bases; bases outside gene matches: 7.

V is TRBV5-1 and J is TRBJ2-5, with a weak D call TRBD2 (6 bases). V lost 4 bases and J lost 1, with 17 bases in between. The V gene's germline CDR1 is SGHRS and CDR2 YFSETQ. The CDR3 sequence is 16 residues long. DNA for the CDR3: TGCGCCAGCAGCCACTGGAGGGCGCCATCCCAAGAGACCCAGTACTTC. It is translated as CASSHWRAPSQETQYF.

The chain carries TRBV28 and TRBJ1-2, with TRBD1 identical over 7 bases. The CDR3 totals 12 residues. V was pared by 9 bases and J by 5 bases, with 6 bases of the junction left unmatched. Germline V CDR1 and CDR2: MDHEN, SYDVKM. This CDR3 reads CASSDRVYGYTF. The CDR3 DNA sequence: TGTGCCAGTAGCGACAGGGTGTATGGCTACACCTTC.

The chain recombines TRBV9 with TRBJ2-5; TRBD1 aligns across 8 bases. This CDR3 has 18 amino acids. V gave up 0 bases and J gave up 1 base; unmatched junction bases: 11. The V gene's germline CDR1 is SGDLS and CDR2 YYNGEE. In DNA form, the CDR3 reads TGTGCCAGCAGCGTAGGGACAGGGAGAGGGCCAGGCCAAGAGACCCAGTACTTC. Amino acid sequence: CASSVGTGRGPGQETQYF.

This clone was seen once. This chain joins TRBV6-5 and TRBJ2-2; D is unresolved. Trimming took off 6 bases at V and 3 bases at J, with 5 bases between the two ends. The CDR3 is 12 residues long. CDR1 and CDR2 from the germline V gene are MNHEY and SVGAGI. The CDR3 nucleotides read TGTGCCAGCAGCGACTACACCGGGGAGCTGTTTTTT. This translates into CASSDYTGELFF.

The CDR3 nucleotides are TGTGCCAGCAGCCCCCGTGGGGCCGCTGAAGCTTTCTTT. This translates into CASSPRGAAEAFF. This chain joins TRBV9 and TRBJ1-1, with TRBD1 as a possible D gene (5 bases). The ends were cut back, 4 bases at V and 6 bases at J, with 13 bases in the middle. CDR1 and CDR2 from the germline V gene are SGDLS and YYNGEE. There are 13 residues in the CDR3.

For the CDR3, the DNA is TGTGCCTCAGGGAGGGGAGATGGCTACACCTTC. As protein: CASGRGDGYTF. The chain links TRBV10-3 to TRBJ1-2, with TRBD1 as a possible D gene (5 bases). Germline CDR1 ENHRY, CDR2 SYGVKD. The CDR3 is 11 amino acids. V dropped 11 bases and J dropped 6 bases, with 13 bases sitting between them.

V and J are TRBV6-5 and TRBJ2-5, with 9 bases identical to TRBD1. The trim removed 0 bases at V and 5 bases at J, leaving 1 base unmatched. Germline CDR1 and CDR2: MNHEY and SVGAGI. CDR3 length: 14 amino acids. The CDR3 bases are TGTGCCAGCAGTTACTCGACAGGGGGGGAGACCCAGTACTTC. Protein product: CASSYSTGGETQYF.

The J gene is TRBJ2-1, the V gene TRBV5-8; D uncertain. V shed 0 bases and J shed 4 bases, with 11 bases lying between them. Germline V gene data show CDR1 as SGHTS and CDR2 as YDEGEE. The CDR3 has 15 amino acids. This CDR3 is CASSLGTVLYNEQFF. The CDR3 DNA reads TGTGCCAGCAGCTTGGGCACAGTCCTATACAATGAGCAGTTCTTC.

CDR3 amino acids: CASSLAVNYGYTF. The CDR3 coding sequence is TGTGCCAGCAGCTTGGCGGTAAACTATGGCTACACCTTC. The V and J genes are TRBV5-5 and TRBJ1-2; D call uncertain. This CDR3 spans 13 amino acids. Germline V gene lookup returns CDR1 SGHKS and CDR2 YYEKEE (reference sequence). The V gene lost 0 bases and the J gene lost 2 bases, with 5 bases spanning the gap.

This clone is a singleton in its sample. This rearrangement joins TRBV6-1 to TRBJ2-5; 9 bases agree with TRBD2. V trimming: 4 bases; J trimming: 1 base; junction bases outside the gene matches: 4. The CDR3 has 15 residues. Germline V gene lookup returns CDR1 MNHNS and CDR2 SASEGT. Here the CDR3 DNA reads TGTGCCAGCAGTGGAGTAGCGGGGGCCCAAGAGACCCAGTACTTC. Its protein product is CASSGVAGAQETQYF.

V usage is TRBV21-1 and J usage is TRBJ1-4; TRBD1 was called by the table and not checked on the DNA. TRBV21-1 is a pseudogene. The CDR3 sequence is 15 residues long. The DNA of the CDR3 is TGTGCCAGCAGCCAGAGGGACAGGACGGGTGAAAAACTGTTTTTT. Translation: CASSQRDRTGEKLFF.

The chain couples TRBV4-1 to TRBJ1-1; the D gene is possibly TRBD1 (6 bases). The V end was cut by 4 bases, the J end by 3 bases, with 18 bases between. The CDR3 contains 16 residues. Looked up from germline, CDR1 is MGHRA and CDR2 is YSYEKL. DNA of the CDR3: TGCGCCAGCAGCCGATTTACCAGGGGTGGGGACACTGAAGCTTTCTTT. Amino acids: CASSRFTRGGDTEAFF.

The chain is built from TRBV5-1 and TRBJ2-1; TRBD2 is a possible D gene (6 bases). Trimming cost V 0 bases and J 1 base, with 11 bases left between them. Germline V gene lookup returns CDR1 SGHRS and CDR2 YFSETQ. The CDR3 runs to 16 residues. The CDR3 here is CASSLAERGSYNEQFF. In DNA, the CDR3 is TGCGCCAGCAGCTTGGCCGAACGGGGGTCCTACAATGAGCAGTTCTTC. Full variable domain (missing parts from reference TRBV5-1 and TRBJ2-1): KAGVTQTPRYLIKTRGQQVTLSCSPISGHRSVSWYQQTPGQGLQFLFEYFSETQRNKGNFPGRFSGRQFSNSRSEMNVSTLELGDSALYLCASSLAERGSYNEQFFGPGTRLTVL.

The chain uses TRBV19 and TRBJ1-1; 8 nucleotides agree with TRBD1. CDR1 is LNHDA, CDR2 SQIVND, per germline (reference sequence). Trimming at V came to 8 bases and at J to 4 bases, leaving 9 bases not matched to a gene. The CDR3 runs 14 residues. CDR3 nucleotides: TGTGCCAGTGGTGCGGCAGGGGGCGGCACTGAAGCTTTCTTT. It specifies CASGAAGGGTEAFF.

The CDR3 DNA sequence: TGTGCCAGCAGCCAGGGACTAGCGGGGGCCCCCCTCCGGAAGTCCTACGAGCAGTACTTC. Amino acids: CASSQGLAGAPLRKSYEQYF. The V and J genes are TRBV14 and TRBJ2-7, with 14 bases that match TRBD2. The CDR3 sequence is 20 residues long. V was pared by 3 bases and J by 1 base, with 14 bases of the junction left unmatched. The V gene's germline CDR1 is SGHDN and CDR2 FVKESK.

The chain uses TRBV19 and TRBJ2-1, with 7 bases that match TRBD1. CDR3 size: 15 residues. From germline, CDR1 is LNHDA and CDR2 SQIVND (reference sequence). Trimming took 5 bases from V and 5 from J; bases not matched to a gene: 9. CDR3 coding DNA: TGTGCCAGTAGTTCCTTTCCGGGACAGCACAATGAGCAGTTCTTC. Its translation is CASSSFPGQHNEQFF.

This clone was seen once. V is TRBV30 and J is TRBJ2-3; 7 nucleotides agree with TRBD1. V shed 2 bases and J 3 bases; nucleotides not matched to a gene: 5. CDR1 GTSNPN and CDR2 SVGIG come from the germline V gene (reference sequence). The CDR3 spans 14 residues. CDR3 in amino acids: CAWSPLQGTDTQYF. As DNA, the CDR3 is TGTGCCTGGAGTCCACTACAGGGGACAGATACGCAGTATTTT.

This clone was counted a single time. The gene calls are TRBV5-1 and TRBJ2-7; 11 positions agree with TRBD1. The length of the CDR3 is 16 residues. Germline lookup yields CDR1 SGHRS and CDR2 YFSETQ. The V and J ends lost 4 bases and 2 bases, in that order; junction bases with no gene match: 8. The CDR3: CASSGEGTGGTYEQYF. CDR3 DNA sequence: TGCGCCAGCAGCGGGGAAGGGACAGGGGGTACCTACGAGCAGTACTTC.

The chain has TRBV7-8 and TRBJ1-4; no definite D call. Trimming cost V 0 bases and J 10 bases, with 15 bases left between them. CDR3 size: 15 residues. The germline CDR1 and CDR2 sequences are SGHVS and FQNEAQ. As DNA, the CDR3 is TGTGCCAGCAGCTTAGCGGCGTGGGTGCGGGGAAAACTGTTTTTT. Encoded protein: CASSLAAWVRGKLFF.